This T cell receptor beta chain was retrieved from a study of human versus mouse CDR3 diversity and MHC coevolution. Study outcomes and limitations: iCHAO1 estimated the human TCR beta repertoire at 1.5 million to 2 million clonotypes. On average, humans showed more CDR3 deletions and insertions than mice.

Sorting isolated naive CD4 T cells lacking CD45RO and expressing CD62L. A word on this clone: Its antigen is undetermined.

The protocol was immunoSEQ multiplex PCR, while the TCRdb copy is restricted to in-frame clones and leaves out a portion. The sample records roughly 80,000 clones, just under 95% being singletons. The source material was naive CD4+ T cells from blood. Subset in this sample: CD45RO-negative CD62L-positive naive CD4 T cells. This clonotype was obtained from a person aged 30-69 years in good health.

In DNA form, the CDR3 reads TGTGCCTGGAGTGCAGGGACAGGGAGGCCTTTCTTT. Encoded protein: CAWSAGTGRPFF. V is TRBV30 and J is TRBJ1-1; 9 bases line up with TRBD1. V shed 1 base, J shed 12 bases, and the junction held 6 bases outside the gene matches. CDR1 is GTSNPN, CDR2 SVGIG, per germline (reference sequence). This CDR3 comprises 12 residues.